This entry is about one T cell receptor (beta chain). The clone's antigen remains unknown. Per-base quality was not reported, and no clone a single base away is much larger than it. This sample stems from a study of T cell responses to AZD1222 COVID-19 vaccine (dated by TCRdb to 2020 to 2022). Regarding the research as a whole: AZD1222 recipients whose second dose came at about 4 weeks and those whose second dose came at about 12 weeks were combined into one group, since spike-specific TCR depth and breadth did not differ between the two schedules. Trial participants were enrolled by age into 18-55, 56-69 and 70-plus year subgroups, with roughly 160, 29 and 62 TCR-sequenced participants respectively. TCR sequencing covered about 230 trial participants: 200 to 220 given two doses of AZD1222 and about 26 given two doses of MenACWY control vaccine. Paper-wide results and their limitations: Only a handful of AZD1222 recipients were SARS-CoV-2 seropositive at baseline, limiting conclusions about previously exposed vaccinees. Vaccine-associated CD4 TCRs spanned the whole spike protein, with dominant responses in regions 160-218 and 743-854. A significant rise in spike-specific TCR breadth and depth was observed after two AZD1222 doses relative to day 0 and relative to MenACWY recipients. Participants were mostly white British, with more females than males. The authors suggested clonal diversity may have been underestimated. In the small 56-69-year group, the increase in depth fell short of significance, most likely because of low power. Because no day 14 peak-response samples were available, repertoires were characterized only after the peak T cell response. Epitopes outside the regions mutated in the B.1.351 and B.1.1.7 variants were reportedly recognized by nearly half of the unique spike-specific TCRs.

The CDR3 regions of human TCRbeta chains were analyzed by immunosequencing. For the original study's pipeline: Repertoire TCRs were checked for matches against a reference library of SARS-CoV-2-specific TCRs that had been generated using the MIRA antigen-specificity platform. Breadth meant the fraction of unique TCRs that were SARS-CoV-2-associated, whereas depth meant the fraction of total T cells that were SARS-CoV-2-associated. Using the MIRA data, each spike-specific TCR was mapped to the spike region that the TCR reacts to and placed in a CD4 or CD8 class. Log10-transformed breadth and depth values were compared by one-way ANOVA with Sidak's multiple comparisons tests. TCRdb holds this immuneACCESS table with in-frame rearrangements only. Some clones are missing; in checked studies, unresolved V genes explain under half, and the rest has no known cause. That table gives V, J and clone size, and the DNA gave D and trimming. The table for this sample lists about 130,000 clones; 80% to 90% of them were counted only once. The top ten constitute about 1.6% of the sample.

The time point label of this sample denotes: baseline before first vaccination. The vaccinee samples were drawn from two UK trials, COV001 and COV002, one of which was a single-blind randomized controlled phase 2/3 trial testing AZD1222 (ChAdOx1 nCoV-19) in healthy adults. For TCRbeta chain sequencing, PBMC samples were collected from trial participants at day 0 and at day 28 after the second dose. The sample consisted of peripheral blood, taken on day 0 of AZD1222 vaccination. The sequence derives from an adult in good health.

The sequence in DNA is TGCGCCAGCAGCCAGGACGCCCCGGGACAGTTAAATTCACCCCTCCACTTT. Its coded protein is CASSQDAPGQLNSPLHF. This receptor chain uses TRBV4-3 and TRBJ1-6; a stretch of 7 junction bases matches TRBD1. V trim: 3 bases; J trim: 7 bases; unmatched bases: 12. From the cysteine up to the phenylalanine, the CDR3 has a length of 17 residues. Just CDR3 DNA is preserved here, 51 bases in frame from base 1. CDR1 is given as LGHNA and CDR2 as YSLEER, both from the germline V gene.